Presented here are 18 T cell receptor beta chains from one specimen sequenced in a study of T cells in Graves' hyperthyroidism and ophthalmopathy. What was amplified from RNA transcripts were TCR beta CDR3 regions. With the HTBI primer set, the TCR CDR3 went through a first round of RT-PCR. MiXCR was run by TCRdb on the multiplex PCR reads, yielding one entry per CDR3 protein. The sample carries roughly 350,000 distinct CDR3 sequences, about 15% recorded once. Sequenced material: blood. These TCRs come from a woman aged 30 to 39 with Graves' hyperthyroidism.

This clonotype was detected many times. This chain links TRBV6-5 with TRBJ2-7; D not resolved. The CDR3 has 15 amino acids. Per the germline V gene, CDR1 is MNHEY and CDR2 is SVGAGI. V shed 2 bases and J shed 0 bases, with 11 bases lying between them. The CDR3 region has the DNA TGTGCCAGCAGTTACGAGGCAGGTTCCTCCTACGAGCAGTACTTC. Amino acid sequence: CASSYEAGSSYEQYF.

V gene TRBV4-1 combines with J gene TRBJ2-7; 11 positions match TRBD1. The CDR3 has 14 amino acids. Trimming at V came to 5 bases and at J to 4 bases, leaving 4 bases not matched to a gene. The V gene's germline CDR1 is MGHRA and CDR2 YSYEKL. The CDR3 spells CASSYRDRGYEQYF. The CDR3 DNA reads TGCGCCAGCAGCTACCGGGACAGGGGGTACGAGCAGTACTTC.

The J gene is TRBJ1-1, the V gene TRBV30; D remains unclear. Germline V CDR1 and CDR2: GTSNPN, SVGIG (reference sequence). V was pared by 5 bases and J by 11 bases, with 15 bases between. The CDR3 runs 11 residues. The CDR3 reads CAWLDARVAFF. The CDR3 DNA reads TGTGCCTGGCTGGACGCTCGTGTGGCTTTCTTT.

This clonotype was counted ten times or more. J is TRBJ2-7 and V is TRBV20-1; D not certain. The V and J ends lost 6 bases and 2 bases respectively, with 23 bases between them. CDR3 length: 16 amino acids. CDR1 and CDR2 (germline): DFQATT, SNEGSKA (reference sequence). CDR3 sequence: CSAIPIRSLETYEQYF. As DNA, the CDR3 is TGCAGTGCGATCCCTATCCGAAGTTTGGAAACCTACGAGCAGTACTTC.

In its sample, this clonotype was seen a few times. The V gene is TRBV6-1, the J gene TRBJ2-7; 7 bases line up with TRBD1. J lost 4 bases, V lost 6 bases, and 9 bases had no gene match. Germline V gives CDR1 MNHNS, CDR2 SASEGT. The CDR3 totals 14 residues. This CDR3 reads CASRAKQGSYEQYF. The CDR3 DNA follows: TGTGCCAGCAGGGCTAAACAGGGGAGTTACGAGCAGTACTTC.

This clonotype was seen a few times. The CDR3 loop reads CATSPGRANIQYF. In DNA, the CDR3 is TGTGCCACCAGTCCGGGGCGGGCAAACATTCAGTACTTC. The chain couples TRBV19 to TRBJ2-4; perhaps D is TRBD1 or TRBD2 (5 bases each). Deletions cut 10 bases from V and 6 bases from J, with 16 bases between. The CDR3 has 13 residues. Germline V gene lookup returns CDR1 LNHDA and CDR2 SQIVND (reference sequence).

This clonotype occurred a few times. The germline gene is not matched at one end of the junction; a read error may be the cause. The chain is built from TRBV6-6 and TRBJ2-1; possibly TRBD1 for D (6 bases). The CDR3 covers 15 residues. CDR1 is MNHNY, CDR2 SVGAGI, per germline (reference sequence). CDR3 nucleotide sequence: TGTGCCGGCAGTTACTCTTCCCTCCCCGGGACAGAGCAGTTCTTC. Amino acid sequence: CAGSYSSLPGTEQFF.

V gene TRBV5-6 combines with J gene TRBJ2-5; 12 bases match TRBD2. Losses at the gene ends were 3 bases for V and 5 bases for J; bases not matched to a gene: 11. The germline gives CDR1 SGHDT, CDR2 YYEEEE. This CDR3 has 17 amino acids. This chain's CDR3 is CASSSTSGRRIWETQYF. The CDR3 DNA follows: TGTGCCAGCAGCTCGACTAGCGGGAGACGCATATGGGAGACCCAGTACTTC. Filled out from reference TRBV5-6 and TRBJ2-5, the complete variable domain reads DAGVTQSPTHLIKTRGQQVTLRCSPKSGHDTVSWYQQALGQGPQFIFQYYEEEERQRGNFPDRFSGHQFPNYSSELNVNALLLGDSALYLCASSSTSGRRIWETQYFGPGTRLLVL.

This clonotype was observed many times. The chain uses TRBV2 and TRBJ2-1; D may be TRBD2 (6 bases). The CDR3 totals 12 residues. The V gene lost 8 bases and the J gene lost 7 bases, with 12 bases spanning the gap. Per germline, CDR1 SNHLY and CDR2 FYNNEI. CDR3 coding DNA: TGTGCCAGCCGGGACTCTAAGAATGAGCAGTTCTTC. Its protein is CASRDSKNEQFF. Complete variable domain (other parts from reference TRBV2 and TRBJ2-1): EPEVTQTPSHQVTQMGQEVILRCVPISNHLYFYWYRQILGQKVEFLVSFYNNEISEKSEIFDDQFSVERPDGSNFTLKIRSTKLEDSAMYFCASRDSKNEQFFGPGTRLTVL.

This clonotype has ten or more counts. The chain recombines TRBV28 with TRBJ2-6, with a tentative D call TRBD1 (7 bases). The CDR3 contains 17 residues. The V end was cut by 2 bases, the J end by 3 bases, with 14 bases between. The germline V gene has CDR1 MDHEN and CDR2 SYDVKM. CDR3 in DNA: TGTGCCAGCAGTTTAAACAGGGGAGGAGGTGGGGCCAACGTCCTGACTTTC. Residues: CASSLNRGGGGANVLTF.

This clonotype appeared a few times. It is likely a read error, because the conserved phenylalanine at the end of the CDR3 is missing. This chain joins TRBV5-5 and TRBJ2-7; 7 bases match TRBD2. Losses at the gene ends were 0 bases for V and 0 bases for J; bases not matched to a gene: 6. Germline assignment: CDR1 SGHKS and CDR2 YYEKEE (reference sequence). The CDR3 spans 16 residues. The CDR3: CASSLAGGVFSYEQYL. The DNA of the CDR3 is TGTGCCAGCAGCTTGGCTGGGGGGGTTTTCTCCTACGAGCAGTACCTC.

A few counts support this clonotype. This sequence joins TRBV2 and TRBJ1-5; D unresolved. This CDR3 region has 13 residues. The V gene's germline CDR1 is SNHLY and CDR2 FYNNEI. The germline V and J ends were trimmed by 6 bases and 5 bases, with 11 bases remaining between them. The CDR3 reads CASRALKYQPQHF. As DNA, the CDR3 is TGTGCCAGCAGGGCCCTCAAATATCAGCCCCAGCATTTT.

This clonotype was observed many times. The chain combines TRBV12-3 or TRBV12-4 with TRBJ2-1; D gene uncertain. The CDR3 spans 13 residues. Trimming shortened V by 4 bases and J by 9 bases, and 13 bases separated the two germline ends. CDR3 bases: TGTGCCAGCAGTTCTGGCCCGTCCAGTGAGCAGTTCTTC. Amino acid sequence: CASSSGPSSEQFF.

This clonotype was found many times. The rearrangement links TRBV15 to TRBJ1-1, with a possible D match to TRBD1 (6 bases). Germline V gives CDR1 LNHNV, CDR2 YYDKDF (reference sequence). Trimming removed 0 bases from V and 8 bases from J, with 19 bases in between. The CDR3 covers 16 residues. This chain's CDR3 is CATSRDRVITGLEAFF. DNA for the CDR3: TGTGCCACCAGCAGAGACCGGGTCATAACAGGGCTCGAAGCTTTCTTT.

Ten or more counts support this clonotype. The V call is TRBV6-1, the J call TRBJ2-5; D not resolved. V shed 10 bases and J shed 7 bases, with 19 bases lying between them. CDR1 and CDR2 (germline): MNHNS, SASEGT. This CDR3 comprises 13 residues. The CDR3 loop is CATTSLSSGTQYF. The CDR3 DNA reads as TGTGCCACCACCTCTTTGAGTTCCGGGACCCAGTACTTC.

There are many counts of this clonotype. The V gene is TRBV6-1, the J gene TRBJ1-2, with a weak D call TRBD1 (5 bases). V lost 2 bases and J lost 4, with 11 bases in between. The CDR3 is 14 amino acids. Per germline, CDR1 MNHNS and CDR2 SASEGT. The CDR3 sequence: CASSERGKSYGYTF. In DNA form, the CDR3 reads TGTGCCAGCAGTGAAAGGGGAAAAAGCTATGGCTACACCTTC.

The chain uses TRBV29-1 and TRBJ2-3; possible D gene TRBD1, 8 bases. This CDR3 spans 15 amino acids. The V and J ends lost 3 bases and 1 base respectively, with 14 bases between them. Germline-derived CDR1 and CDR2 are SQVTM and ANQGSEA. The CDR3 region is CSVEGGGQGTDTQYF. The CDR3 nucleotides read TGCAGCGTTGAGGGGGGGGGACAGGGCACAGATACGCAGTATTTT.

This clonotype was recorded at least ten times. The chain joins TRBV5-1 to TRBJ2-3; no reliable D call. V was cut by 4 bases and J by 5 bases, with 11 bases left in between. The CDR3 sequence is 13 residues long. Germline CDR1 is SGHRS and CDR2 is YFSETQ. CDR3 in DNA: TGCGCCAGCAGCGCCGGTCTGTTAGATACGCAGTATTTT. It codes for CASSAGLLDTQYF.